These 14 T cell receptor beta chains were sequenced from one sample in a study of T-cell reconstitution after alpha-beta-depleted transplantation in children. Preparing the TCRbeta library involved the use of unique molecular identifiers. TCRdb re-called the PCR reads through MiXCR, storing one row per CDR3 protein. This sample has just under 550,000 distinct CDR3 sequences; around 18% occur once, and the top ten carry 2.5% to 3.5%. The sample in question was PBMCs from the stem cell graft donor, obtained from the stem cell graft. All receptors derive from a human donor who donated a stem cell graft to a child with acute lymphoblastic leukemia.

The rearrangement joins TRBV29-1 to TRBJ2-1; the match to TRBD2 covers 7 bases. Unmatched junction bases numbered 7, after V lost 5 bases and J lost 6 bases. The germline CDR1 and CDR2 sequences are SQVTM and ANQGSEA. CDR3 length: 13 amino acids. This CDR3 is CSVPTGTINEQFF. The CDR3 DNA reads TGCAGCGTTCCCACCGGGACTATCAATGAGCAGTTCTTC.

The chain has TRBV29-1 and TRBJ1-3; weak D call: TRBD1 (5 bases). The CDR3 contains 14 residues. V was clipped by 4 bases and J by 3 bases, with 13 bases between them. The germline V gene encodes CDR1 SQVTM and CDR2 ANQGSEA. CDR3 sequence reads: CSVVSGVYGNTIYF. Here the CDR3 DNA reads TGCAGCGTTGTTTCGGGGGTTTATGGAAACACCATATATTTT. The variable domain in full, completed from reference TRBV29-1 and TRBJ1-3, reads SAVISQKPSRDICQRGTSLTIQCQVDSQVTMMFWYRQQPGQSLTLIATANQGSEATYESGFVIDKFPISRPNLTFSTLTVSNMSPEDSSIYLCSVVSGVYGNTIYFGEGSWLTVV.

This clonotype has only a few counts. The chain couples TRBV12-3 or TRBV12-4 to TRBJ1-2; D is undetermined. Trimming pared 4 bases from V and 0 bases from J, leaving 3 bases between. The CDR3 is 12 amino acids. For the CDR3, the DNA is TGTGCCAGCAGTTGGGCTAACTATGGCTACACCTTC. This encodes CASSWANYGYTF.

The sample holds a few counts of this clonotype. The chain combines TRBV20-1 with TRBJ2-7; D is ambiguous. The ends were cut back, 6 bases at V and 7 bases at J, with 13 bases in the middle. The CDR3 extends over 11 amino acids. The germline gives CDR1 DFQATT, CDR2 SNEGSKA (reference sequence). The CDR3, as DNA: TGCAGTGCCTCCCCAGCTGGGGAGCAGTACTTC. Its translation is CSASPAGEQYF.

The genes are TRBV5-1 and TRBJ1-1; D is undetermined. The CDR3 contains 12 residues. V was clipped by 0 bases and J by 4 bases, with 4 bases between them. Germline V gives CDR1 SGHRS, CDR2 YFSETQ. CDR3 residues: CASSLDSTEAFF. CDR3 sequence (DNA): TGCGCCAGCAGCTTGGACAGCACTGAAGCTTTCTTT.

The rearrangement links TRBV18 to TRBJ1-1; D ambiguous. The CDR3 has 12 amino acids. V gave up 2 bases and J gave up 3 bases, with 4 bases separating them. The germline V gene has CDR1 KGHSH and CDR2 LQKENI. The CDR3 loop is CASSPSYTEAFF. DNA of the CDR3: TGTGCCAGCTCACCATCTTACACTGAAGCTTTCTTT.

This clonotype was seen a few times. The rearrangement uses TRBV5-1 and TRBJ1-1, with no clear D. The CDR3 runs 15 residues. V lost 3 bases, J lost 0 bases, and 12 bases lay in between. In germline, CDR1 is SGHRS, CDR2 YFSETQ. CDR3 in DNA: TGCGCCAGCAGCTCGGAGGTCACTATGAACACTGAAGCTTTCTTT. The encoded protein is CASSSEVTMNTEAFF. The entire variable domain, with the rest obtained from reference TRBV5-1 and TRBJ1-1, is as follows: KAGVTQTPRYLIKTRGQQVTLSCSPISGHRSVSWYQQTPGQGLQFLFEYFSETQRNKGNFPGRFSGRQFSNSRSEMNVSTLELGDSALYLCASSSEVTMNTEAFFGQGTRLTVV.

This clonotype occurred a few times. The chain carries TRBV12-3 or TRBV12-4 and TRBJ1-2, with 7 bases that match TRBD1. This CDR3 comprises 12 residues. After removal of 9 bases from V and 8 bases from J, the junction contained 9 bases not matched to a gene. CDR3 sequence (DNA): TGTGCCAGTGAAGGACAGGCTCAAGGCTACACCTTC. It specifies CASEGQAQGYTF.

This clonotype was counted between two and nine times. This chain connects TRBV5-1 to TRBJ2-2, with D perhaps assigned TRBD1 or TRBD2 (5 bases each). Germline CDR1 reads SGHRS; CDR2 reads YFSETQ. V lost 5 bases and J lost 2, with 25 bases in between. This CDR3 spans 19 amino acids. The CDR3 coding sequence is TGCGCCAGCAGTCAAAGTCCGCAAGGGGAGAGCCTAAACACCGGGGAGCTGTTTTTT. It codes for CASSQSPQGESLNTGELFF.

This clonotype has only a few counts. The gene calls are TRBV28 and TRBJ2-7, with a tentative D call TRBD1 (6 bases). The germline CDR1 and CDR2 sequences are MDHEN and SYDVKM. Deletions cut 5 bases from V and 2 bases from J, with 22 bases between. This CDR3 contains 17 residues. DNA for the CDR3: TGTGCCAGCAGTGCGCTTTGGACCGGACAGCCACCCTACGAGCAGTACTTC. Its translation is CASSALWTGQPPYEQYF.

The V and J genes are TRBV3-1 and TRBJ1-1; D ambiguous. The CDR3 is 19 amino acids. Trimming removed 8 bases from V and 1 base from J, with 29 bases in between. Per the germline V gene, CDR1 is LGHDT and CDR2 is YNNKEL (reference sequence). In DNA form, the CDR3 reads TGTGCCAGCTGTTTATTTCGGCGGGGTTTGGATCTTGGGAACACTGAAGCTTTCTTT. It yields the protein CASCLFRRGLDLGNTEAFF. The whole variable domain, filled in from reference TRBV3-1 and TRBJ1-1, reads DTAVSQTPKYLVTQMGNDKSIKCEQNLGHDTMYWYKQDSKKFLKIMFSYNNKELIINETVPNRFSPKSPDKAHLNLHINSLELGDSAVYFCASCLFRRGLDLGNTEAFFGQGTRLTVV.

This clonotype has a handful of counts. J is TRBJ2-1 and V is TRBV5-1, with 10 bases lining up with TRBD2. V was clipped by 5 bases and J by 4 bases; unmatched bases: 6. The CDR3 loop spans 15 amino acids. CDR1 is SGHRS and CDR2 is YFSETQ in the germline V gene. As DNA, the CDR3 is TGCGCCAGCAGACCCCTAGCGGGGGAGTACAATGAGCAGTTCTTC. Translating it yields CASRPLAGEYNEQFF.

The sample holds a few counts of this clonotype. The chain carries TRBV19 and TRBJ1-2; possible D gene TRBD1, 6 bases. The germline CDR1 and CDR2 sequences are LNHDA and SQIVND (reference sequence). V was cut by 5 bases and J by 8 bases, with 18 bases left in between. CDR3 size: 14 residues. The CDR3 here is CASSRQEPAKGYTF. CDR3 in DNA: TGTGCCAGTAGTCGACAGGAGCCTGCTAAGGGCTACACCTTC.

V and J are TRBV5-1 and TRBJ2-3; TRBD2 matches 7 bases. J was trimmed by 1 base and V by 4 bases; bases with no gene match: 15. This CDR3 contains 18 residues. The germline V gene encodes CDR1 SGHRS and CDR2 YFSETQ. The CDR3, as DNA: TGCGCCAGCAGCGCTCAAGCCCTGGGAGCGGGACGCACAGATACGCAGTATTTT. Its translation is CASSAQALGAGRTDTQYF. The whole variable domain, remainder taken from reference TRBV5-1 and TRBJ2-3, is KAGVTQTPRYLIKTRGQQVTLSCSPISGHRSVSWYQQTPGQGLQFLFEYFSETQRNKGNFPGRFSGRQFSNSRSEMNVSTLELGDSALYLCASSAQALGAGRTDTQYFGPGTRLTVL.